This is a list of T cell receptor beta chains from one sample in a study of CD8+CD57+ T cells in acquired aplastic anemia. Via MiXCR, TCRdb re-called the reads, giving one row per CDR3 protein. There are hundreds of thousands of distinct CDR3 sequences in the sample; around 30% occur only once, and roughly 0.8% lies in the top ten. Sequencing was done on a sample of sorted CD4+, CD8+, or CD8+CD57+ T cells (not recorded which) from PBMCs. Source of these receptors: a human donor with aplastic anemia. Each CDR3 is given with its conserved first and last residue. A D gene is named only where the DNA matches it firmly. Size tells how often a clone was seen (once, few, many) or the class of an expanded clone, and some rows leave it out.

V	J	size	D	CDR3	DNA
TRBV25-1	TRBJ1-1	-	-	CASSLKLSEDTEAFF	TGTGCCAGCTCCCTGAAGCTTTCTGAGGACACTGAAGCTTTCTTT
TRBV10-3	TRBJ2-3	many	-	CAVRATDTQYF	TGCGCCGTGCGAGCGACAGATACGCAGTATTTT
TRBV5-1	TRBJ2-3	-	TRBD2	CASSFGLAGGSTDTQYF	TGCGCCAGCAGCTTCGGACTAGCGGGGGGTAGCACAGATACGCAGTATTTT
TRBV3-1	TRBJ1-2	few	TRBD1	CASSPGTEGYTF	TGTGCCAGCAGTCCCGGGACAGAAGGCTACACCTTC
TRBV20-1	TRBJ2-5	-	-	CSIPGTWRGGETQYF	TGCAGCATTCCCGGGACCTGGAGGGGCGGGGAGACCCAGTACTTC
TRBV5-1	TRBJ2-2	-	TRBD2	CASSPRLARLTGELFF	TGCGCCAGCAGCCCTAGACTAGCGCGACTCACCGGGGAGCTGTTTTTT
TRBV6-1	TRBJ1-6	many	-	CASGGKSYNSPLHF	TGTGCCAGCGGGGGGAAGTCCTATAATTCACCCCTCCACTTT
TRBV7-2	TRBJ1-2	-	-	CASSRAAGQNYGYTF	TGCGCCAGCAGCCGAGCGGCAGGGCAGAACTATGGCTACACCTTC
TRBV7-2	TRBJ2-2	few	-	CASSLVGLVAGELFF	TGTGCCAGCAGCTTAGTCGGGCTAGTCGCCGGGGAGCTGTTTTTT
TRBV20-1	TRBJ2-3	-	-	CSASSERGTDTQYF	TGCAGTGCTAGTAGCGAGCGAGGGACAGATACGCAGTATTTT
TRBV30	TRBJ1-6	few	-	CAWSSTDSPLHF	TGTGCCTGGAGCTCGACGGACTCACCCCTCCACTTT
TRBV20-1	TRBJ1-2	many	-	CSASSPNGYTF	TGCAGTGCTAGTAGTCCGAATGGCTACACCTTC
TRBV5-1	TRBJ1-2	-	TRBD1	CASSYRGSGVYGYTF	TGCGCCAGCAGCTACAGGGGAAGTGGTGTCTATGGCTACACCTTC
TRBV20-1	TRBJ2-2	-	-	CSARGVRNTGELFF	TGCAGTGCTAGAGGAGTTCGGAACACCGGGGAGCTGTTTTTT
TRBV6-1	TRBJ1-2	-	-	CASSENTEIYGYTF	TGTGCCAGCAGTGAAAACACAGAAATTTATGGCTACACCTTC
TRBV10-3	TRBJ1-3	once	-	CAISDPGKNTIYF	TGTGCCATCAGTGACCCCGGGAAAAACACCATATATTTT
TRBV14	TRBJ2-1	-	-	CASRRRGTRNEQFF	TGTGCCAGCAGACGAAGGGGGACGCGAAATGAGCAGTTCTTC